The text below deals with one T cell receptor beta chain. TCRdb keeps only in-frame clones here, not all; method: immunoSEQ multiplex PCR. The table has 170,000 or so clones, 90% to 95% seen once; the top ten hold roughly 1.3%. This record belongs to a study of control samples from healthy donors and cancer patients. The CDR3 covers 13 residues. Germline assignment: CDR1 MNHEY and CDR2 SVGAGI. The ends lost 6 bases at V and 0 bases at J; junction bases unmatched: 0. The specimen was blood. This chain links TRBV6-5 with TRBJ1-1, with 8 bases that match TRBD1. The TCR originated in a man aged 25 to 45 in good health. The CDR3: CASRTGVNTEAFF. CDR3 nucleotide sequence: TGTGCCAGCAGGACAGGGGTGAACACTGAAGCTTTCTTT.